The source of this T cell receptor beta chain is a study of T cell responses to AZD1222 COVID-19 vaccine. Study in general: Both about-4-week and about-12-week second-dose recipients were combined. Study conclusions and caveats: Clonal diversity may have been underestimated in mostly white British donors. Reportedly, nearly half the spike-specific TCRs target unmutated variant regions. Spike-specific TCR breadth and depth both grew after two AZD1222 doses.

TCRdb keeps only in-frame clones here, not all; method: immunoSEQ multiplex PCR. The repertoire holds more than 100,000 clones, roughly 90% seen once, with about 14% in the top ten. This clone has a handful of counts. Its antigen is as yet unknown. V was shortened by 2 bases and J by 2 bases, with 8 bases between the two germline ends. Germline-derived CDR1 and CDR2 are SGHRS and YFSETQ. The CDR3 has 13 amino acids. The chain couples TRBV5-1 to TRBJ2-7; D not resolved. The source material was peripheral blood, sampled on day 0 of AZD1222 vaccination. This clonotype was sampled from an adult in good health. CDR3 residues: CASSFGTTYEQYF. CDR3 in DNA: TGCGCCAGCAGCTTCGGCACGACCTACGAGCAGTACTTC. Full variable domain (remainder filled in from reference TRBV5-1 and TRBJ2-7): KAGVTQTPRYLIKTRGQQVTLSCSPISGHRSVSWYQQTPGQGLQFLFEYFSETQRNKGNFPGRFSGRQFSNSRSEMNVSTLELGDSALYLCASSFGTTYEQYFGPGTRLTVT.